A selection of T cell receptor beta chains follows, all from one sample in a study of control samples from healthy donors and cancer patients. TCRdb keeps only in-frame clones here, not all; method: immunoSEQ multiplex PCR. The sample has under 65,000 clones; 80% to 90% are singletons. The sample was PBMCs. The receptors were gathered from a woman in her forties or fifties with lung cancer. The CDR3 runs from the conserved cysteine through the conserved F or W. D genes are given only for firm matches. For some rows the clone size is stated as once, few or many, or as a class when expanded; others skip it.

>TRBJ1-3|few|TRBD1|TRBV6-5
TGTGCCAGCAGGCAACAGGGGGCCCGAAACACCATATATTTT
CASRQQGARNTIYF
>TRBJ1-2|-|-|TRBV14
TGTGCCAGCAGCCAACGGGACTCCCGGCCCTATGGCTACACCTTC
CASSQRDSRPYGYTF
>TRBJ1-1|-|-|TRBV6-5
TGTGCCAGCAGCCCAGGGAGAGCCACTGAAGCTTTCTTT
CASSPGRATEAFF
>TRBJ2-7|few|-|TRBV5-5
TGTGCCAGCAGCTTGCGGGGGACAGACTACGAGCAGTACTTC
CASSLRGTDYEQYF
>TRBJ2-1|-|TRBD1|TRBV5-4
TGTGCCAGCAGCTTCGCACAGGGGAACTACAATGAGCAGTTCTTC
CASSFAQGNYNEQFF
>TRBJ2-5|-|TRBD2|TRBV20-1
TGCAGTGCTAGTCCTAGCGGGGGTCGGGAGACCCAGTACTTC
CSASPSGGRETQYF
>TRBJ2-5|once|-|TRBV3-1/TRBV3-2
TGTGCCAGCAGCCAAGGTTCGGGGGGCCAGGAGACCCAGTACTTC
CASSQGSGGQETQYF
>TRBJ2-1|-|TRBD2|TRBV5-1
TGCGCCAGCAGCTTTAGCGGGGGGGCTTCCTACAATGAGCAGTTCTTC
CASSFSGGASYNEQFF
>TRBJ2-2|-|-|TRBV2
TGTGCCAGCAGTGTAGAGAACGGGGAGCTGTTTTTT
CASSVENGELFF
>TRBJ1-4|-|TRBD1|TRBV6-6
TGTGCCAGCAGCCGAATGCCGGGACAGGGAAATGAAAAACTGTTTTTT
CASSRMPGQGNEKLFF
>TRBJ1-2|-|-|TRBV5-1
TGCGCCAGCAGGTTAACAGGGACTAACTATGGCTACACCTTC
CASRLTGTNYGYTF
>TRBJ1-5|-|TRBD1|TRBV19
TGTGCCAGTAGTCCTCGGGGACAGGGGGCCCATAGCAATCAGCCCCAGCATTTT
CASSPRGQGAHSNQPQHF
>TRBJ1-5|-|TRBD1|TRBV9
TGTGCCAGCAGCATCGGGACAGATCAGCCCCAGCATTTT
CASSIGTDQPQHF
>TRBJ1-2|-|-|TRBV6-5
TGTGCCAGCAGTCGTCCCGGGACGGAACATGGCTACACCTTC
CASSRPGTEHGYTF
>TRBJ1-2|-|-|TRBV6-2/TRBV6-3
TGTGCCAGCAGTACCGGGGGCGGTTATGGCTACACCTTC
CASSTGGGYGYTF
>TRBJ1-5|-|-|TRBV28
TGTGCCAGCAGTTTAGGGCAGGGAGCTCAGCCCCAGCATTTT
CASSLGQGAQPQHF
>TRBJ1-2|-|-|TRBV20-1
TGCAGTGCCATCTGGGGAGCAGGCTACACCTTC
CSAIWGAGYTF
>TRBJ1-5|-|-|TRBV2
TGTGCCAGCTCGGCAGATAGCAATCAGCCCCAGCATTTT
CASSADSNQPQHF